This T cell receptor beta chain was recovered during a study of blood T cell repertoires in COVID-19. Study-level background: Sites in the United States, Italy and Spain provided acute and convalescent COVID-19 samples. From T cells, B-cell-depleted T cells, or PBMCs came the material, which was cDNA or gDNA.

Study processing details: It was from reference gene primer amplification that nucleated cell counts were estimated. The data were produced by immunoSEQ multiplex PCR, yet TCRdb's version contains in-frame clones alone and is incomplete. That table furnishes V, J and clone size, whereas the DNA furnished D and trimming. The repertoire holds around 140,000 clones, with approximately 90% as singletons. The source material was peripheral blood. The receptor was isolated from a woman in her 50s with active or convalescent COVID-19.

CDR3 sequence: CASTRLAGLSGANVLTF. The CDR3 DNA follows: TGTGCCAGCACCCGGCTGGCGGGACTCTCTGGGGCCAACGTCCTGACTTTC. V and J are TRBV2 and TRBJ2-6; D perhaps matches TRBD2 (6 bases). The V and J ends lost 7 bases and 0 bases respectively, with 16 bases between them. Looked up from germline, CDR1 is SNHLY and CDR2 is FYNNEI. CDR3 length: 17 amino acids.